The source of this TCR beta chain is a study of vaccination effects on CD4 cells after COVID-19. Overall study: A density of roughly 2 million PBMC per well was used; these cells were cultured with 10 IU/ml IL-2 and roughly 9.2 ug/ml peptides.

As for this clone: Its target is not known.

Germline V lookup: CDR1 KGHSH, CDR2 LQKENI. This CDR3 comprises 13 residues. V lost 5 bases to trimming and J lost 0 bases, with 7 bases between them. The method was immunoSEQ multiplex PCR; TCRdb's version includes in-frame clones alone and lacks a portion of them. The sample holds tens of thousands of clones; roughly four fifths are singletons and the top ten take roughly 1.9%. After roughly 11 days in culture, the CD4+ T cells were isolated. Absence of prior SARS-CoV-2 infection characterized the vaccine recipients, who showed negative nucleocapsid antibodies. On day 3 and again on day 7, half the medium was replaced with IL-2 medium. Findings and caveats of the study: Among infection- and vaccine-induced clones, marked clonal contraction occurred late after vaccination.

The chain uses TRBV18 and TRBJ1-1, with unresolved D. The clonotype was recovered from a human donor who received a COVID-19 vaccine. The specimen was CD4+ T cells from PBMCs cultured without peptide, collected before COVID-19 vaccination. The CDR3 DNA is TGTGCCAGCTCATCTTCTCTGAACACTGAAGCTTTCTTT. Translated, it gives CASSSSLNTEAFF.